The source of this T cell receptor beta chain is a study of type 1 and type 2 diabetes patients. The overall study: Donors were type 1 diabetes, type 2 diabetes, or nondiabetic controls. Study outcomes and limitations: A median of one highly-expanded CD4+ clone, covering 3% to 4.5% of reads, occurred in type 2 diabetes.

The PCR template was genomic DNA. Amplification of the beta chain CDR3 used 30 forward and 13 reverse multiplex primers. From the multiplex PCR reads, TCRdb called clonotypes with MiXCR, one entry per CDR3 protein. The sample carries about 270,000 distinct CDR3 sequences, 45% to 60% recorded once. Trimming cost V 1 base and J 5 bases, with 12 bases left between them. CDR3 size: 14 residues. CDR1 is LGHDT and CDR2 is YNNKEL in the germline V gene (reference sequence). All diabetic donors were classified as either type 1 or type 2 diabetes. Each participant gave 9.5 to 10 milliliters of peripheral blood. As for this clonotype: Its antigen is unidentified.

The sample taken for sequencing was peripheral blood mononuclear cells (PBMCs). This chain joins TRBV3-1 and TRBJ2-7, with D unresolved. This clonotype was sampled from a man between 18 and 35 years old with type 2 diabetes. The CDR3, as DNA: TGTGCCAGCAGCCAAGCGTCCCTGGGTGACGAGCAGTACTTC. It codes for CASSQASLGDEQYF.